This TCR beta chain was found in a study of beta chain features in type 1 diabetes. Whole-study findings and limits: Across all four CD4+ subsets, people with type 1 diabetes showed modestly shorter TCRB CDR3s.

Every bit of the isolated RNA underwent reverse transcription, so sequencing read expressed TCRB transcripts. Only in-frame clones appear in the TCRdb table, and some are missing; sequencing was by immunoSEQ multiplex PCR. The sample gives a few hundred thousand clones, about 24% of which show up once; roughly 0.011% is in the top ten. Purity above 95% was achieved in all sorted populations. This clone was counted a few times. The antigen is unknown. The source of this sequence is a woman in her twenties or thirties with type 1 diabetes. Sequenced: naive CD4+ T cells from blood.

The CDR3 is CASSPRGQGDYGYTF. CDR3 DNA sequence: TGTGCCAGCAGTCCCAGGGGACAGGGAGACTATGGCTACACCTTC. The chain combines TRBV27 with TRBJ1-2; TRBD1 agrees at 9 bases. CDR3 length: 15 amino acids. Germline V lookup: CDR1 MNHEY, CDR2 SMNVEV (reference sequence). With V trimmed by 5 bases and J by 3 bases, 7 bases remained unmatched.